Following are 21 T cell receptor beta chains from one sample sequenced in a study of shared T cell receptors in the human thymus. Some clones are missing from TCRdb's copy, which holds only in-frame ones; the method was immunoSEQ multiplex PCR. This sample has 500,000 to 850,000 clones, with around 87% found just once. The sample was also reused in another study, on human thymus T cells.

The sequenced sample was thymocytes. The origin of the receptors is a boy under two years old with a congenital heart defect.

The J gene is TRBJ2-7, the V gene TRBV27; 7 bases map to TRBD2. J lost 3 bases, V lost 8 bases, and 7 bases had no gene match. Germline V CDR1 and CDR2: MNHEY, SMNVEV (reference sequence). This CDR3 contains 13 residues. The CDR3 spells CASGEAGSYEQYF. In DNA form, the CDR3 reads TGTGCCAGCGGAGAAGCGGGAAGCTACGAGCAGTACTTC.

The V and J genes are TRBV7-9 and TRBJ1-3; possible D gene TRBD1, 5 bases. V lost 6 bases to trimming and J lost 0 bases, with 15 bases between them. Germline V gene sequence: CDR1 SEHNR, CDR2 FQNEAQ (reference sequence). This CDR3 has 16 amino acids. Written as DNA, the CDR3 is TGTGCCAGCAGGGGGGGTAATTCACCCTCTGGAAACACCATATATTTT. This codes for CASRGGNSPSGNTIYF. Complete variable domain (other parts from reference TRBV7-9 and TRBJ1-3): DTGVSQNPRHKITKRGQNVTFRCDPISEHNRLYWYRQTLGQGPEFLTYFQNEAQLEKSRLLSDRFSAERPKGSFSTLEIQRTEQGDSAMYLCASRGGNSPSGNTIYFGEGSWLTVV.

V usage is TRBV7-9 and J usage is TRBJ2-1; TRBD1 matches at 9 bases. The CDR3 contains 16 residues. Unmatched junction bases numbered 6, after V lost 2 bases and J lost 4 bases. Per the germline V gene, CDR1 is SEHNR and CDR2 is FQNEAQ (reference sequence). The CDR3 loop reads CASSLNPDRGYNEQFF. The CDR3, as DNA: TGTGCCAGCAGCTTAAATCCGGACAGGGGATACAATGAGCAGTTCTTC.

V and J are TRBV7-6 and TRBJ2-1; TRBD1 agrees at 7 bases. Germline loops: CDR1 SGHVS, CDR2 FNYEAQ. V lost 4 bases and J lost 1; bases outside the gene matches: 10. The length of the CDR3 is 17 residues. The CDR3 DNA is TGTGCCAGCAGCTCAAGAGGGGGCATTTTGTCCTACAATGAGCAGTTCTTC. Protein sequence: CASSSRGGILSYNEQFF.

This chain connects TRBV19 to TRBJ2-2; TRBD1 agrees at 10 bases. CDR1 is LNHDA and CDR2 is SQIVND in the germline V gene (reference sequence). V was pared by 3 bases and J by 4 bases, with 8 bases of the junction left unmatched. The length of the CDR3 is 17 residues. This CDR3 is CASSILSGQGTTGELFF. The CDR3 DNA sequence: TGTGCCAGTAGTATCCTCTCGGGACAGGGGACCACCGGGGAGCTGTTTTTT.

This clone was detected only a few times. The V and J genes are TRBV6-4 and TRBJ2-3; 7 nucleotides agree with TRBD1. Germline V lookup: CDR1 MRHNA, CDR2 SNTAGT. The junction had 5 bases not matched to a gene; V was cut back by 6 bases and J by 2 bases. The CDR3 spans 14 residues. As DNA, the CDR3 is TGTGCCAGCAGAAGGGACAGCCTCACAGATACGCAGTATTTT. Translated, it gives CASRRDSLTDTQYF.

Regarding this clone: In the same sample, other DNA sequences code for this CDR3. The CDR3 region has the DNA TGCGCCAGCAGCTTGTACCGCTTTCACTATCGAGAGACCCAGTACTTC. This encodes CASSLYRFHYRETQYF. The V gene is TRBV5-1, the J gene TRBJ2-5; D unclear. The V and J ends lost 1 base and 4 bases respectively, with 17 bases between them. Looked up from germline, CDR1 is SGHRS and CDR2 is YFSETQ. This CDR3 has 16 residues.

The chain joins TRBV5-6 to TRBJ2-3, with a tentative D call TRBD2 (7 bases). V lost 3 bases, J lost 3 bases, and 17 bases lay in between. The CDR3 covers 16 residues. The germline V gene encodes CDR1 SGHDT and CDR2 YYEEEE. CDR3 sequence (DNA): TGTGCCAGCAGCTCATTACGGGGGGCCGGGACAGATACGCAGTATTTT. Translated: CASSSLRGAGTDTQYF.

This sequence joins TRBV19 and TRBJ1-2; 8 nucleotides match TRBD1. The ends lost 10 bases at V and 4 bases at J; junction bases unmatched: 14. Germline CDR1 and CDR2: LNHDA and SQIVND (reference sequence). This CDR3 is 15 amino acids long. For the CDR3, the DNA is TGTGCCACCCACGAAACAGGGGGTTGGGGCTATGGCTACACCTTC. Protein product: CATHETGGWGYGYTF.

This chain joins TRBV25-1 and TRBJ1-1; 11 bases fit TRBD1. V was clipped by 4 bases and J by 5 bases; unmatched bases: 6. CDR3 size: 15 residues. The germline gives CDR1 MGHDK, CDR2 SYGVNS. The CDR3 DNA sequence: TGTGCCAGCAGTGGTCCCGGGACAGGGGGAACTGAAGCTTTCTTT. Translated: CASSGPGTGGTEAFF.

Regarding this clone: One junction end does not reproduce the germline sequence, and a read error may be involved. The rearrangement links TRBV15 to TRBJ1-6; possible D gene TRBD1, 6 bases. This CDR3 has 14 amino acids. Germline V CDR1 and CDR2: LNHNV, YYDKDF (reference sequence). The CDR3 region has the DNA TGTGCCCCCAGCAGAGCAGGGGTTCACTCACCCCTCCACTTT. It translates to CAPSRAGVHSPLHF.

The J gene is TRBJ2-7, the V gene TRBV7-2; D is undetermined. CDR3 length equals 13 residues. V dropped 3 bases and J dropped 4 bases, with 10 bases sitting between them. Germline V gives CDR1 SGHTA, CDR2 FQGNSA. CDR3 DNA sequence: TGTGCCAGCAGCTTTGACAATTCATACGAGCAGTACTTC. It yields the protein CASSFDNSYEQYF.

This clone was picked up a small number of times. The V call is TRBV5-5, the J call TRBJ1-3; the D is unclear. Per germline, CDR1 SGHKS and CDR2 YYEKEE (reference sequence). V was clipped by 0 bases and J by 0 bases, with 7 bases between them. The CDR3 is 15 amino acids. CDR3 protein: CASSLGQRSGNTIYF. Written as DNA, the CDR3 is TGTGCCAGCAGCTTGGGGCAACGCTCTGGAAACACCATATATTTT.

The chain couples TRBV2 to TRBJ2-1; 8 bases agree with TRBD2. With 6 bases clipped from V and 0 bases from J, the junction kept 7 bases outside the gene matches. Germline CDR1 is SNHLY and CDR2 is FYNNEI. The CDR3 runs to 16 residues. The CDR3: CASSPTSGNSYNEQFF. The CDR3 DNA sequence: TGTGCCAGCAGCCCCACTAGCGGAAACTCCTACAATGAGCAGTTCTTC.

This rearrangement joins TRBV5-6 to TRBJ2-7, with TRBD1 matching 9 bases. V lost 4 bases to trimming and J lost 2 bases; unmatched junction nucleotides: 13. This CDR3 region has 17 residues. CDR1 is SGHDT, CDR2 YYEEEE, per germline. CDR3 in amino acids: CASSPPNDGTGTYEQYF. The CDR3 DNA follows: TGTGCCAGCAGCCCCCCGAATGACGGGACAGGGACCTACGAGCAGTACTTC.

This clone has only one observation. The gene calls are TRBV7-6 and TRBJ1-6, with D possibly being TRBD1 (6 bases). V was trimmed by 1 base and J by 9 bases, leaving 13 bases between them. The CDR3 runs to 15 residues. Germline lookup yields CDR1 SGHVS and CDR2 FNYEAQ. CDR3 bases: TGTGCCAGCAGCTTAGAAGGACAGCCAATTTCACCCCTCCACTTT. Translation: CASSLEGQPISPLHF.

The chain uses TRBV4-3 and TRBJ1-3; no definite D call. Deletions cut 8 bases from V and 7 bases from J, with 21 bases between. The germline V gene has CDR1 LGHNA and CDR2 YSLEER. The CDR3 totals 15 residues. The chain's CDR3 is CASSSSRRSGNTIYF. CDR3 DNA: TGCGCCAGCTCCTCCTCCCGACGTTCGGGGAACACCATATATTTT.

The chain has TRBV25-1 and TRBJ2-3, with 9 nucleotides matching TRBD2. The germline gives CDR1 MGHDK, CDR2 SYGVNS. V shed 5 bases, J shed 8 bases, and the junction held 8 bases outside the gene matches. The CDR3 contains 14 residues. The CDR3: CASSSLLAGGTQYF. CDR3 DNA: TGTGCCAGCAGTAGTCTACTAGCGGGCGGTACGCAGTATTTT.

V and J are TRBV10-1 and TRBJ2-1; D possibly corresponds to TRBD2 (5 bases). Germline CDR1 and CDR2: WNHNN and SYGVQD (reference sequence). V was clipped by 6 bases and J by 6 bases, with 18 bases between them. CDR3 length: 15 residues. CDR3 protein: CASSEGGPNINEQFF. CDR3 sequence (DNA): TGCGCCAGCAGCGAAGGCGGGCCGAACATCAATGAGCAGTTCTTC.

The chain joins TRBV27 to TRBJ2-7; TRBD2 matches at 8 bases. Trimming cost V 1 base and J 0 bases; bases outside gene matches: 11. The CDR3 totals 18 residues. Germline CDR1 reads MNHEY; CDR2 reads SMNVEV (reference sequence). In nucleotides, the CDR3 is TGTGCCAGCAGTTTATTGGCGGGGGGCAACTATGGCTCCTACGAGCAGTACTTC. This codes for CASSLLAGGNYGSYEQYF.

CDR3 amino acids: CASTKGGTGIDEKLFF. The CDR3 bases are TGCGCCAGCACCAAGGGGGGGACAGGGATAGATGAAAAACTGTTTTTT. The chain joins TRBV5-1 to TRBJ1-4; 9 bases map to TRBD1. The germline V gene has CDR1 SGHRS and CDR2 YFSETQ. This CDR3 comprises 16 residues. Germline trimming cut 6 bases from V and 6 bases from J; bases unmatched to any gene: 12.